This passage covers 7 T cell receptor beta chains from one sample sequenced in a study of T cells in localized non-small cell lung cancer. Clones were read by immunoSEQ multiplex PCR, and TCRdb kept only the in-frame ones, dropping some. The sample consists of 25,000 to 30,000 clones, roughly 90% of them appearing once. The specimen was peripheral blood mononuclear cells, collected before any cancer treatment. These receptors all come from a woman aged 35 to 75 with stage III lung adenocarcinoma.

In DNA, the CDR3 is TGCGCCAGCAGCTTGGGAGGGGGCGACGAGCAGTACTTC. It codes for CASSLGGGDEQYF. V gene TRBV5-1 combines with J gene TRBJ2-7, with 7 bases lining up with TRBD1. Trimming removed 0 bases from V and 5 bases from J; junction bases left unmatched: 2. This CDR3 is 13 amino acids long. Germline values: CDR1 SGHRS, CDR2 YFSETQ.

The chain carries TRBV6-5 and TRBJ1-5; perhaps TRBD1 as D (5 bases). CDR1 and CDR2 (germline): MNHEY, SVGAGI. V was clipped by 2 bases and J by 1 base, with 9 bases between them. This CDR3 spans 15 amino acids. Here the CDR3 reads CASSYGGRSNQPQHF. Written as DNA, the CDR3 is TGTGCCAGCAGTTACGGGGGTAGGAGCAATCAGCCCCAGCATTTT.

The chain carries TRBV4-1 and TRBJ1-5; D remains ambiguous. From germline, CDR1 is MGHRA and CDR2 YSYEKL. The CDR3 is made up of 15 amino acids. Trimming took 0 bases from V and 4 from J, leaving 10 bases between them. CDR3 loop: CASSQDIGRNQPQHF. The CDR3 coding sequence is TGCGCCAGCAGCCAAGATATTGGAAGAAATCAGCCCCAGCATTTT.

The chain joins TRBV7-9 to TRBJ1-3; 11 bases map to TRBD1. V lost 2 bases to trimming and J lost 7 bases; unmatched junction nucleotides: 4. The CDR3 has 15 amino acids. CDR1 and CDR2 from the germline V gene are SEHNR and FQNEAQ (reference sequence). The CDR3 region has the DNA TGTGCCAGCAGCTTAAATCGGGACAGGGGGAACACCATATATTTT. It yields the protein CASSLNRDRGNTIYF.

V and J are TRBV5-4 and TRBJ2-1; TRBD2 matches 8 bases. The germline gives CDR1 SGHNT, CDR2 YYREEE (reference sequence). V lost 3 bases to trimming and J lost 8 bases; unmatched junction nucleotides: 13. This CDR3 spans 16 amino acids. DNA for the CDR3: TGTGCCAGCAGCTCGAAAAAGGGACTAGTCATTGATGAGCAGTTCTTC. Its translation is CASSSKKGLVIDEQFF. The variable domain in full, with the rest retrieved from reference TRBV5-4 and TRBJ2-1, is ETGVTQSPTHLIKTRGQQVTLRCSSQSGHNTVSWYQQALGQGPQFIFQYYREEENGRGNFPPRFSGLQFPNYSSELNVNALELDDSALYLCASSSKKGLVIDEQFFGPGTRLTVL.

The CDR3 region has the DNA TGTGCCTGGAGAACGGCGTACGAGCAGTACTTC. This translates into CAWRTAYEQYF. The J gene is TRBJ2-7, the V gene TRBV30; D remains ambiguous. Germline CDR1 reads GTSNPN; CDR2 reads SVGIG (reference sequence). The V gene lost 3 bases and the J gene lost 4 bases, with 7 bases spanning the gap. This CDR3 has 11 residues.

The gene calls are TRBV7-8 and TRBJ1-2; a weak D match, TRBD1 (6 bases). V lost 5 bases to trimming and J lost 2 bases, with 15 bases between them. From germline, CDR1 is SGHVS and CDR2 FQNEAQ. The CDR3 is 15 residues long. In DNA form, the CDR3 reads TGTGCCAGCAGCAGACAGGCCGCCGGGAACTATGGCTACACCTTC. This sequence encodes CASSRQAAGNYGYTF.